What follows are 9 T cell receptor beta chains derived from one specimen sequenced in a study of regulatory T cells in long-lasting Graves disease. iRepertoire HTBI primers and Arm-PCR of CDR3 regions built TCR beta libraries. One entry per CDR3 protein, called by TCRdb with MiXCR from the multiplex PCR reads. The data contain 400,000 to 450,000 distinct CDR3 sequences, around 15% of them seen just once; the ten biggest clones take up roughly 10%. The time point here: newly diagnosed GD, antithyroid drugs for less than 3 months. Preparation of the TCR library used RNA extracted from PBMCs. These data also formed part of another study, on T cells in Graves' hyperthyroidism and ophthalmopathy.

The sequencing here drew on peripheral blood mononuclear cells (PBMCs), taken at new diagnosis, from a patient treated with antithyroid drugs. The receptors come from a woman in her twenties or thirties with Graves disease.

This clonotype was counted ten times or more. J is TRBJ2-3 and V is TRBV5-1, with 9 bases fitting TRBD1. The CDR3 contains 16 residues. The germline CDR1 and CDR2 sequences are SGHRS and YFSETQ. Germline trimming cut 4 bases from V and 4 bases from J; bases unmatched to any gene: 10. In nucleotides, the CDR3 is TGCGCCAGCAGCAGGGGACAGGGAAGATGGGCAGATACGCAGTATTTT. Its translation is CASSRGQGRWADTQYF.

Only a few counts were recorded for this clonotype. This chain links TRBV20-1 with TRBJ2-1, with 10 bases matching TRBD2. Trimming cost V 4 bases and J 4 bases; bases outside gene matches: 7. CDR1 is DFQATT and CDR2 is SNEGSKA in the germline V gene (reference sequence). This CDR3 is built from 15 residues. The CDR3 is CSATSGRVAYNEQFF. The DNA for the CDR3 is TGCAGTGCTACTAGCGGGAGAGTGGCGTACAATGAGCAGTTCTTC.

The chain combines TRBV29-1 with TRBJ1-4; D remains ambiguous. The V and J ends lost 7 bases and 8 bases respectively, with 14 bases between them. The CDR3 sequence is 12 residues long. Germline loops: CDR1 SQVTM, CDR2 ANQGSEA. CDR3 sequence: CSGGSGSEKLFF. CDR3 coding DNA: TGCAGCGGGGGATCAGGTTCGGAAAAACTGTTTTTT. Complete variable domain (other parts from reference TRBV29-1 and TRBJ1-4): SAVISQKPSRDICQRGTSLTIQCQVDSQVTMMFWYRQQPGQSLTLIATANQGSEATYESGFVIDKFPISRPNLTFSTLTVSNMSPEDSSIYLCSGGSGSEKLFFGSGTQLSVL.

This clonotype was counted a few times. The J gene is TRBJ2-7, the V gene TRBV25-1, with TRBD1 matching 9 bases. With 5 bases clipped from V and 5 bases from J, the junction kept 7 bases outside the gene matches. CDR1 and CDR2 from the germline V gene are MGHDK and SYGVNS. The CDR3 is 14 residues long. The CDR3 sequence is CASSLGQGVNEQYF. The CDR3, as DNA: TGTGCCAGCAGTCTGGGACAGGGAGTTAACGAGCAGTACTTC.

This clonotype has a handful of counts. This chain connects TRBV10-2 to TRBJ2-5; D tentatively reads TRBD1 or TRBD2 (5 bases each). The germline CDR1 and CDR2 sequences are WSHSY and SAAADI. The length of the CDR3 is 16 residues. V lost 3 bases and J 5 bases, leaving 19 bases between the germline ends. DNA for the CDR3: TGCGCCAGCAGTGAATCGGGGACCCGTGTCGGGGAGACCCAGTACTTC. It translates to CASSESGTRVGETQYF.

This clonotype was recorded many times. This chain connects TRBV28 to TRBJ2-5, with D maybe TRBD2 (5 bases). This CDR3 has 14 amino acids. Germline V gives CDR1 MDHEN, CDR2 SYDVKM. Trimming removed 5 bases from V and 5 bases from J, with 15 bases in between. The CDR3 here is CASSPRGIGETQYF. In DNA, the CDR3 is TGTGCCAGCAGTCCGAGAGGGATTGGGGAGACCCAGTACTTC.

This clonotype has ten or more counts. The rearrangement links TRBV12-3 or TRBV12-4 to TRBJ2-2; the match to TRBD2 covers 8 bases. The CDR3 runs to 14 residues. The V gene end was trimmed by 5 bases and the J gene end by 4 bases; junction bases not matched to a gene: 3. The CDR3 spells CASSPRGGTGELFF. For the CDR3, the DNA is TGTGCCAGCAGTCCCCGGGGGGGCACCGGGGAGCTGTTTTTT.

Ten or more counts support this clonotype. The J gene is TRBJ2-1, the V gene TRBV30; 13 nucleotides agree with TRBD2. CDR1 is GTSNPN, CDR2 SVGIG, per germline (reference sequence). Trimming cost V 6 bases and J 7 bases; bases outside gene matches: 6. This CDR3 is built from 14 residues. CDR3 sequence reads: CACLRTSGSNEQFF. The CDR3 DNA sequence: TGTGCCTGCCTCCGGACTAGCGGGAGTAATGAGCAGTTCTTC.

Only a few counts were recorded for this clonotype. The V gene is TRBV4-1, the J gene TRBJ1-3; D gene unclear. CDR1 and CDR2 from the germline V gene are MGHRA and YSYEKL. This CDR3 comprises 15 residues. V was pared by 8 bases and J by 0 bases, with 14 bases between. CDR3 residues: CASEVGVFSGNTIYF. CDR3 DNA sequence: TGCGCCAGCGAAGTTGGCGTATTCTCTGGAAACACCATATATTTT.